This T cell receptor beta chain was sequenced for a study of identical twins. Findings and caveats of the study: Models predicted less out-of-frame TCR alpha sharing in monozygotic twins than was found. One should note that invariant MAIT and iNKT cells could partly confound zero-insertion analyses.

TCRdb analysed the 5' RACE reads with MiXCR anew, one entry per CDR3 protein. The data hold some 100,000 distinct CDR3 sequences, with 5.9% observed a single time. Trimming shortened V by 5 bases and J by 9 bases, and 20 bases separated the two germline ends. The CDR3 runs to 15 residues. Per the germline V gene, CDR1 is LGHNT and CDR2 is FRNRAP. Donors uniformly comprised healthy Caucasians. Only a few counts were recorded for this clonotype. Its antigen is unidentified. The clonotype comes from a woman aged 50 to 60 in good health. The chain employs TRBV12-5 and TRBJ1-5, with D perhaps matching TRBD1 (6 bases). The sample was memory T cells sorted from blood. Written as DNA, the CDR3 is TGTGCTAGTGGTCCGGACCAAGGGGGGTCGGGGCCCCAGCATTTT. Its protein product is CASGPDQGGSGPQHF. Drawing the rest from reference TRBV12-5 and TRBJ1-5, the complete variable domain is DARVTQTPRHKVTEMGQEVTMRCQPILGHNTVFWYRQTMMQGLELLAYFRNRAPLDDSGMPKDRFSAEMPDATLATLKIQPSEPRDSAVYFCASGPDQGGSGPQHFGDGTRLSIL.